This T cell receptor (beta chain) came from a study of T cell clones after liver transplantation. About the study: Post-transplant blood was tracked for graft-donor-reactive T cell clones identified in a pre-transplant mixed lymphocyte reaction. Blood was drawn pre-transplant, before withdrawal, and after full or failed withdrawal. Findings of the study overall: Graft donor-reactive T cells may have migrated into the graft rather than being deleted.

Germline CDR1 is SGHRS and CDR2 is YFSETQ. The CDR3 is 15 amino acids. Trimming at V came to 3 bases and at J to 0 bases, leaving 3 bases not matched to a gene. Measured with immunoSEQ multiplex PCR; TCRdb has only the in-frame clones, and not every one. The profile covers about 120,000 clones, with roughly nine tenths appearing a single time and 0.65% to 0.95% taken by the ten largest. To note about this clone: The antigen remains undetermined.

This sequence originates from a human patient who received a liver transplant. Some T cells may be the graft donor's. Material: CD4+ T cells from blood, obtained 12 months after liver transplant. The J gene is TRBJ2-1, the V gene TRBV5-1, with 7 nucleotides matching TRBD2. This chain's CDR3 is CASSSSGNSYNEQFF. For the CDR3, the DNA is TGCGCCAGCAGCTCTAGCGGAAACTCCTACAATGAGCAGTTCTTC. Complete variable domain (other parts from reference TRBV5-1 and TRBJ2-1): KAGVTQTPRYLIKTRGQQVTLSCSPISGHRSVSWYQQTPGQGLQFLFEYFSETQRNKGNFPGRFSGRQFSNSRSEMNVSTLELGDSALYLCASSSSGNSYNEQFFGPGTRLTVL.